Shown below are 18 T cell receptor beta chains from a single sample sequenced in a study of blood T cell repertoires in COVID-19. The data were produced by immunoSEQ multiplex PCR, yet TCRdb's version contains in-frame clones alone and is incomplete. The data contain about 140,000 clones, about 80% of them singletons. The sequencing sample was made of peripheral blood. All receptors derive from a human donor in a cohort sampled during active COVID-19.

This sequence joins TRBV10-3 and TRBJ1-1; tentatively, D is TRBD1 (5 bases). The germline V gene encodes CDR1 ENHRY and CDR2 SYGVKD. The CDR3 loop spans 13 amino acids. V was pared by 6 bases and J by 2 bases, with 10 bases between. CDR3 coding DNA: TGTGCCATCAGGGACATCCTAAACACTGAAGCTTTCTTT. Protein product: CAIRDILNTEAFF.

This chain connects TRBV10-2 to TRBJ2-5; 9 nucleotides align to TRBD1. The CDR3 runs to 14 residues. V lost 6 bases to trimming and J lost 5 bases; unmatched junction nucleotides: 7. Germline assignment: CDR1 WSHSY and CDR2 SAAADI. The CDR3 here is CASRRNRGRETQYF. In DNA form, the CDR3 reads TGCGCCAGCAGACGGAACAGGGGGCGGGAGACCCAGTACTTC.

V is TRBV28 and J is TRBJ2-2; D gene ambiguous. V was cut by 3 bases and J by 0 bases, with 11 bases left in between. Germline CDR1 and CDR2: MDHEN and SYDVKM. This CDR3 is built from 16 residues. Here the CDR3 DNA reads TGTGCCAGCAGTTTGTCAGGATATACGAACACCGGGGAGCTGTTTTTT. This translates into CASSLSGYTNTGELFF.

V and J are TRBV18 and TRBJ2-7, with D maybe TRBD1 (6 bases). Germline loops: CDR1 KGHSH, CDR2 LQKENI. V was cut by 1 base and J by 5 bases, with 15 bases left in between. This CDR3 contains 15 residues. The CDR3 region has the DNA TGTGCCAGCTCACCACAGAGAGGGGGTCGCGACGAGCAGTACTTC. Encoded protein: CASSPQRGGRDEQYF.

The rearrangement links TRBV6-5 to TRBJ2-7; tentative D call: TRBD2 (6 bases). V was trimmed by 2 bases and J by 6 bases, leaving 17 bases between them. The CDR3 contains 15 residues. Germline loops: CDR1 MNHEY, CDR2 SVGAGI. In DNA form, the CDR3 reads TGTGCCAGCAGTTACCTTGGGCAGGGAGGCGGCGAGCAGTACTTC. Its translation is CASSYLGQGGGEQYF.

On this clone itself: This same CDR3 is encoded by further DNA sequences in the sample. The chain combines TRBV5-1 with TRBJ1-1; TRBD1 aligns across 8 bases. J gave up 1 base and V 7 bases, and 0 bases lay outside the gene matches. The CDR3 covers 12 residues. Germline V gives CDR1 SGHRS, CDR2 YFSETQ. The CDR3 DNA sequence: TGCGCCAGCGGACAGGGGAACACTGAAGCTTTCTTT. The encoded protein is CASGQGNTEAFF. The whole variable domain, remainder taken from reference TRBV5-1 and TRBJ1-1, is KAGVTQTPRYLIKTRGQQVTLSCSPISGHRSVSWYQQTPGQGLQFLFEYFSETQRNKGNFPGRFSGRQFSNSRSEMNVSTLELGDSALYLCASGQGNTEAFFGQGTRLTVV.

This clone turned up a few times. V gene TRBV9 combines with J gene TRBJ2-2, with 8 bases fitting TRBD2. The CDR3 loop spans 16 amino acids. Germline values: CDR1 SGDLS, CDR2 YYNGEE. The V segment lost 3 bases and the J segment 4 bases; nucleotides outside the gene matches: 8. CDR3 residues: CASSAGLGDLTGELFF. CDR3 nucleotides: TGTGCCAGCAGCGCGGGACTAGGGGATCTCACCGGGGAGCTGTTTTTT.

In DNA form, the CDR3 reads TGTGCCAGCAGCGTAGTTGGGGGGAGCACTGAAGCTTTCTTT. Amino acid sequence: CASSVVGGSTEAFF. The genes are TRBV9 and TRBJ1-1; tentative D call: TRBD1 (5 bases). V gave up 0 bases and J gave up 4 bases, with 10 bases separating them. Germline lookup yields CDR1 SGDLS and CDR2 YYNGEE. The CDR3 length is 14 residues. Full variable domain (remainder filled in from reference TRBV9 and TRBJ1-1): DSGVTQTPKHLITATGQRVTLRCSPRSGDLSVYWYQQSLDQGLQFLIQYYNGEERAKGNILERFSAQQFPDLHSELNLSSLELGDSALYFCASSVVGGSTEAFFGQGTRLTVV.

The genes are TRBV7-9 and TRBJ1-4; no clear D. The V and J ends lost 1 base and 0 bases respectively, with 9 bases between them. The CDR3 totals 16 residues. The germline gives CDR1 SEHNR, CDR2 FQNEAQ (reference sequence). CDR3 sequence (DNA): TGTGCCAGCAGCTTAGGACGGACTGCAACTAATGAAAAACTGTTTTTT. Translated, it gives CASSLGRTATNEKLFF.

The V and J genes are TRBV10-3 and TRBJ2-2, with D perhaps matching TRBD2 (7 bases). This CDR3 has 14 residues. The germline CDR1 and CDR2 sequences are ENHRY and SYGVKD. V was clipped by 8 bases and J by 1 base, with 11 bases between them. CDR3 bases: TGTGCCATCGGGGGGGACAAGAACACCGGGGAGCTGTTTTTT. This sequence encodes CAIGGDKNTGELFF.

The J gene is TRBJ2-2, the V gene TRBV5-1; 8 positions agree with TRBD1. CDR3 length: 16 residues. Germline V gene data show CDR1 as SGHRS and CDR2 as YFSETQ. Trimming cost V 4 bases and J 5 bases; bases outside gene matches: 10. The CDR3 region has the DNA TGCGCCAGCAGCCCTGGACAGGGTGAGAGGACCGGGGAGCTGTTTTTT. As protein: CASSPGQGERTGELFF.

This sequence joins TRBV24-1 and TRBJ1-5, with 11 nucleotides matching TRBD1. Germline lookup yields CDR1 KGHDR and CDR2 SFDVKD. Trimming at V came to 5 bases and at J to 4 bases, leaving 6 bases not matched to a gene. The CDR3 loop spans 16 amino acids. CDR3 in DNA: TGTGCCACCAGTGGGGGACAGGGGGGAGAGAATCAGCCCCAGCATTTT. Translated, it gives CATSGGQGGENQPQHF.

V gene TRBV5-1 combines with J gene TRBJ1-1; 9 nucleotides agree with TRBD1. From germline, CDR1 is SGHRS and CDR2 YFSETQ. CDR3 length: 14 residues. Trimming cost V 3 bases and J 6 bases; bases outside gene matches: 6. DNA for the CDR3: TGCGCCAGCAGCTACACAGGGGGCATCTCTGAAGCTTTCTTT. This translates into CASSYTGGISEAFF. Complete variable domain (other parts from reference TRBV5-1 and TRBJ1-1): KAGVTQTPRYLIKTRGQQVTLSCSPISGHRSVSWYQQTPGQGLQFLFEYFSETQRNKGNFPGRFSGRQFSNSRSEMNVSTLELGDSALYLCASSYTGGISEAFFGQGTRLTVV.

The gene calls are TRBV28 and TRBJ2-3, with 8 positions matching TRBD1. V lost 7 bases and J lost 3; bases outside the gene matches: 3. The CDR3 totals 13 residues. Germline CDR1 and CDR2: MDHEN and SYDVKM. The CDR3 here is CASNRQGTDTQYF. DNA of the CDR3: TGTGCCAGCAACCGACAGGGGACAGATACGCAGTATTTT.

This rearrangement joins TRBV5-5 to TRBJ1-5, with D perhaps TRBD1 (6 bases). The CDR3 loop spans 16 amino acids. Germline V gene data show CDR1 as SGHKS and CDR2 as YYEKEE (reference sequence). Trimming shortened V by 1 base and J by 2 bases, and 13 bases separated the two germline ends. The CDR3 bases are TGTGCCAGCAGCTTGCCCCCAGGGGAAGGCAATCAGCCCCAGCATTTT. Its translation is CASSLPPGEGNQPQHF.

This clone was seen once. V usage is TRBV9 and J usage is TRBJ1-5; possible D gene TRBD1, 6 bases. V shed 4 bases and J shed 4 bases, with 18 bases lying between them. This CDR3 contains 16 residues. Germline lookup yields CDR1 SGDLS and CDR2 YYNGEE. The CDR3 region is CASSQGGGAGNQPQHF. CDR3 nucleotides: TGTGCCAGCAGCCAGGGAGGGGGGGCTGGAAATCAGCCCCAGCATTTT.

The chain uses TRBV19 and TRBJ2-1; D call uncertain. Germline lookup yields CDR1 LNHDA and CDR2 SQIVND (reference sequence). This CDR3 spans 14 amino acids. Trimming removed 3 bases from V and 6 bases from J, with 12 bases in between. CDR3 residues: CASSIPPPLNEQFF. CDR3 sequence (DNA): TGTGCCAGTAGTATTCCCCCCCCACTCAATGAGCAGTTCTTC.

The chain has TRBV28 and TRBJ2-7; unclear D gene. Looked up from germline, CDR1 is MDHEN and CDR2 is SYDVKM. CDR3 length equals 15 residues. V lost 3 bases and J 0 bases, leaving 12 bases between the germline ends. The CDR3 loop reads CASSLPGPSSYEQYF. The DNA for the CDR3 is TGTGCCAGCAGTTTGCCGGGTCCGAGCTCCTACGAGCAGTACTTC.